What follows describes a single T cell receptor (beta chain). This clonotype was counted ten times or more. The clone's antigen remains unknown. Base quality data are lacking; no much larger clone is found one base away. The time point label on this specimen signifies: newly diagnosed GD, antithyroid drugs for less than 3 months. For both TCR sequencing and RNA sequencing, RNA was extracted from PBMCs in TRIzol. The diagnosis of Graves' disease was made according to American Thyroid Association guidelines. Recruitment of patients was carried out at an endocrinology department in Xi'an, China. Each patient gave approximately 10 milliliters of peripheral blood, collected in an EDTA anticoagulant tube. PBMCs were isolated by Ficoll Paque Plus density gradient separation without further T cell sorting. An Agilent 2100 Bioanalyzer and agarose gel were used to check RNA quality, while a NanoDrop 2000 measured RNA concentration.

Library prep was done by multiplex PCR. These reads were obtained on an Illumina HiSeq 4000. TCR beta libraries were built with iRepertoire HTBI primers and Arm-PCR amplification of CDR3 regions. Before sequencing, the PCR products went through gel purification. In the original analysis: Gene usage analysis of CDR3 amino acid clonotypes used the roughly 60 TRBV and some 15 TRBJ segments found across samples. Filtered high-quality paired reads were merged into contigs using COPE and FqMerger. BLAST was used to align contigs to the IMGT TRBV, TRBD and TRBJ reference genes, and CDR3 was defined following IMGT. Any clonotype with a frequency above 0.1% was classified as a highly expanded clone. Shannon entropy was used to measure repertoire diversity, and the Gini coefficient was used to measure V-J evenness. A clonotype was considered public if more than one individual shared it. TCRdb trimmed public reads at Q25 via fastp, called clones via MiXCR and kept in-frame beta chains. Each entry is one CDR3 protein sequence, shown with its most common DNA and genes. TCRdb, rather than the study authors, made the V and J calls. For this sample there are about 460,000 distinct CDR3 sequences; about 15% appear just once. The top ten constitute 17% of the sample.

The sample comes from a study of regulatory T cells in long-lasting Graves disease listed by TCRdb under 2021. With regard to the full study: Newly diagnosed Graves' disease patients had taken antithyroid drugs for less than 3 months. A total of about 35 samples underwent TCR sequencing, from around 13 patients with persistent Graves' disease and 20 or so patients with newly diagnosed Graves' disease. The study was registered as a clinical trial and conducted in China. This study used TCR sequencing and RNA sequencing of peripheral blood to compare persistent Graves' disease patients against newly diagnosed Graves' disease patients.

Study-wide findings and limitations: TRBV28, TRBJ1-2 and TRBJ2-5 were preferentially used in persistent disease, while TRBV20-1 and TRBJ2-1 were favored in newly diagnosed disease. Compared with newly diagnosed patients, patients with persistent Graves' disease had lower TCR Shannon entropy and fewer highly expanded clones, which suggests clonal expansion. Patients with persistent disease shared more public clonotypes (about 2,900) than newly diagnosed patients did (around 1,000). As a limitation, the authors acknowledged that the small sample size may reduce accuracy. Sequencing and analysis were restricted to the TCR beta chain. Because the primary lesion, thyroid tissue, could not be accessed, the study looked at peripheral blood alone.

In the germline V gene, CDR1 corresponds to MNHEY and CDR2 to SVGAGI. From the cysteine up to the phenylalanine, the CDR3 has a length of 17 residues. The sequence is cut down to CDR3 DNA, 51 bases in frame from base 1. The germline V end is reduced by 2 bases and the J end by 4 bases; junction bases left unmatched: 8. Another study also made use of these data, one on T cells in Graves' hyperthyroidism and ophthalmopathy. Drawing on the second study: Graves' hyperthyroidism was defined as stable when no progression to ophthalmopathy occurred over 18 months of follow-up. Hyperthyroidism patients were newly diagnosed, with disease duration under 2 months, and aged 18 to 65 years. Patients with uncontrolled infections, other autoimmune diseases, pregnancy or lactation were excluded. Diagnoses were established on the basis of clinical symptoms, serum thyroxine and TRAb, thyroid ultrasound, and orbital computed tomography. A first-round RT-PCR of the TCR CDR3 used the HTBI primer set with the Qiagen OneStep RT-PCR kit. Most expanded thyroid clonotypes (frequency above 0.001) were also detected in blood, a finding suggesting that blood repertoires may reflect thyroid immune responses. In cross-validation, a model built on a 13 V-J signature told ophthalmopathy apart from stable hyperthyroidism with approximately 90% sensitivity and around 84% specificity, and in testing the same model reached 80%/75%. In validation, the model predicted progression to ophthalmopathy with approximately 71% sensitivity and approximately 72% specificity, a median of 6.5 months before onset. TCR V-J signatures able to tell the groups apart were searched for in a discovery cohort of 100 patients, of whom roughly 42 had Graves' ophthalmopathy and around 57 had stable Graves' hyperthyroidism. An independent validation cohort of about 20 hyperthyroidism patients and approximately 17 patients who later progressed to ophthalmopathy tested prospective prediction of ophthalmopathy. The roughly 90 discovery patients were divided at random into training and test sets in a 7:3 ratio. Thyroid tissue and blood T-cell repertoires from six or seven Graves' hyperthyroidism patients were also compared in the study. Following sampling, methimazole starting at 30 mg daily was given to hyperthyroidism patients, and high-dose intravenous methylprednisolone was given to ophthalmopathy patients. A second multiplex PCR round built the libraries, followed by size selection and purification. Libraries were sequenced paired-end with 100 bp reads on an Illumina HiSeq2000. SOAPnuke was used to process the raw data, throwing out any read that contained adapters or uncalled bases, had a mean Phred below 15, or lacked an exact constant-primer or identifier match. COPE v1.2.5 was used to merge the high-quality paired reads, and each unique nucleotide sequence was defined as a clonotype. MiTCR v1.1 was used to align the clonotypes against IMGT TRBV, TRBD and TRBJ reference segments. Analysis was restricted to V-J combinations with a frequency above 0.0001, which covered about 99% of repertoires. A TCS score was defined as the ratio of F50 (clonal expansion) to E x V (chaos), with BLOSUM62-based TCRdist applied between CDR3 peptides within each V-J. Welch's t-statistics and random forest reduced 514 V-J features to some 14, which were used in a naive Bayes classifier (R e1071). Sample size was not statistically predetermined, and blinding of investigators to group allocation was not performed. According to the paper, TCR Vbeta CDR3 sequencing was carried out on approximately 140 peripheral blood samples, which came from 40 to 45 ophthalmopathy, 70 to 80 hyperthyroidism and some 17 progressor patients.

The material sequenced was peripheral blood mononuclear cells (PBMCs), taken at new diagnosis, from a patient treated with antithyroid drugs. The V and J segments used are TRBV6-5 and TRBJ2-2; TRBD2 lines up with 9 middle nucleotides. This sequence originates from a woman in her forties or fifties with Graves disease. Donor details come from another sample of the same person, matched by shared clones. The DNA sequence is TGTGCCAGCAGTTACCGAGTTGGACTAGCGAGCACCGGGGAGCTGTTTTTT. It is translated as CASSYRVGLASTGELFF.